This TCR beta chain was documented in a study of blood T cell repertoires in COVID-19. As for the study in general: Specimens from acute and convalescent COVID-19 originated in the United States, Italy and Spain.

Only in-frame clones appear in the TCRdb table, and some are missing; sequencing was by immunoSEQ multiplex PCR. Found here are about 160,000 clones, approximately 77% of them singletons; the top ten hold 8% to 11%. Per the germline V gene, CDR1 is MGHRA and CDR2 is YSYEKL. The ends were cut back, 5 bases at V and 2 bases at J, with 13 bases in the middle. The CDR3 consists of 15 residues. V gene TRBV4-1 combines with J gene TRBJ1-5; D is perhaps TRBD1 (6 bases). Specimen: peripheral blood. The receptor was isolated from an elderly woman with active or convalescent COVID-19. CDR3 region: CASSSRDIGNQPQHF. CDR3 nucleotide sequence: TGCGCCAGCAGCTCCCGGGACATTGGCAATCAGCCCCAGCATTTT.